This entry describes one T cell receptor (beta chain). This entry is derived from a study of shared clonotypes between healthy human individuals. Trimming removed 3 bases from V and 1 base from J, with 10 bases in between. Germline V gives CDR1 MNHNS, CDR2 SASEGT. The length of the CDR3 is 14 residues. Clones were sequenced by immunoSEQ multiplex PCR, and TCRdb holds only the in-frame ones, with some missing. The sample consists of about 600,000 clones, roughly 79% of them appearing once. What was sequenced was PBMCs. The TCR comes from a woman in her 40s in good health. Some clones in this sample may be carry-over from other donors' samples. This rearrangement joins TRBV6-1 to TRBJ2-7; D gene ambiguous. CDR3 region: CASSDRRQSYEQYF. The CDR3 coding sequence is TGTGCCAGCAGTGACAGACGGCAGTCCTACGAGCAGTACTTC.